This is a list of T cell receptor beta chains from one sample in a study of T cell changes during pregnancy in multiple sclerosis. Profiling relied on immunoSEQ multiplex PCR, and the TCRdb table lists in-frame clones only, not all of them. The sample lists 74,000 or so clones, around nine tenths seen once, with 0.21% in the top ten. The sequenced sample was CD4+ T cells from peripheral blood mononuclear cells, obtained before pregnancy. The receptors were gathered from a female donor with multiple sclerosis, enrolled in a pregnancy study. Both conserved end residues are part of each CDR3. The D gene is left open where the match is weak. Only some rows state a clone size, as once, few, many or a class for expanded clones.

j_gene: TRBJ2-7
v_gene: TRBV27
d_gene: TRBD2
abundance: once
CDR3nt: TGTGCCAGCAGTAAGTCCGGGACTAGCGGGTACTACGAGCAGTACTTC
CDR3aa: CASSKSGTSGYYEQYF

j_gene: TRBJ2-2
v_gene: TRBV30
d_gene: -
abundance: -
CDR3nt: TGTGCCTGGAGCCTGGCCAGGTGGCTGAACACCGGGGAGCTGTTTTTT
CDR3aa: CAWSLARWLNTGELFF

j_gene: TRBJ1-5
v_gene: TRBV4-1
d_gene: TRBD1
abundance: once
CDR3nt: TGCGCCAGCAGCCAAGGACAGGGGGCGCGATCTTCCCAGCCCCAGCATTTT
CDR3aa: CASSQGQGARSSQPQHF

j_gene: TRBJ1-2
v_gene: TRBV13
d_gene: -
abundance: -
CDR3nt: TGTGCCAGCAGCTTAGTGGGCAGCACAGGGAGGGACTATGGCTACACCTTC
CDR3aa: CASSLVGSTGRDYGYTF

j_gene: TRBJ1-1
v_gene: TRBV19
d_gene: -
abundance: -
CDR3nt: TGTGCCAGTAGTATAGTAACCCCCAGAGGGAGGGACACTGAAGCTTTCTTT
CDR3aa: CASSIVTPRGRDTEAFF

j_gene: TRBJ2-5
v_gene: TRBV19
d_gene: TRBD1
abundance: -
CDR3nt: TGTGCCAGTGCCGACAGGGGTCTTTCTGAGACCCAGTACTTC
CDR3aa: CASADRGLSETQYF

j_gene: TRBJ1-1
v_gene: TRBV5-1
d_gene: TRBD1
abundance: -
CDR3nt: TGCGCCAGCAGCTCAGGGGGCGAGTTGAACACTGAAGCTTTCTTT
CDR3aa: CASSSGGELNTEAFF

j_gene: TRBJ2-3
v_gene: TRBV5-1
d_gene: TRBD1
abundance: -
CDR3nt: TGCGCCAGCAGCTGGGGGGACAGGCTCACAGATACGCAGTATTTT
CDR3aa: CASSWGDRLTDTQYF

j_gene: TRBJ2-7
v_gene: TRBV9
d_gene: TRBD2
abundance: -
CDR3nt: TGTGCCAGCAGCTCGGGGGGACTTCCCTACGAGCAGTACTTC
CDR3aa: CASSSGGLPYEQYF

j_gene: TRBJ1-5
v_gene: TRBV18
d_gene: -
abundance: -
CDR3nt: TGTGCCAGCTCACTGGAGAACAATCAGCCCCAGCATTTT
CDR3aa: CASSLENNQPQHF

j_gene: TRBJ1-1
v_gene: TRBV27
d_gene: TRBD1
abundance: few
CDR3nt: TGTGCCAGCAGTCAGGGGGGACGGAACACTGAAGCTTTCTTT
CDR3aa: CASSQGGRNTEAFF

j_gene: TRBJ2-5
v_gene: TRBV18
d_gene: TRBD1
abundance: -
CDR3nt: TGTGCCAGCTCATCCCAACCCCCCGGGACAGTGGTCAAAGAGACCCAGTACTTC
CDR3aa: CASSSQPPGTVVKETQYF

j_gene: TRBJ2-1
v_gene: TRBV30
d_gene: TRBD2
abundance: -
CDR3nt: TGTGCCTGGAGGCTTGGACTAGCGCTTGATGAGCAGTTCTTC
CDR3aa: CAWRLGLALDEQFF

j_gene: TRBJ2-2
v_gene: TRBV6-4
d_gene: TRBD2
abundance: -
CDR3nt: TGTGCCAGCAGTGACAGGACTAGCGGGAGGGGGGGCACCGGGGAGCTGTTTTTT
CDR3aa: CASSDRTSGRGGTGELFF

j_gene: TRBJ2-3
v_gene: TRBV4-1
d_gene: -
abundance: -
CDR3nt: TGCGCCAGCAGCCAATCAAGCGGGCCCACAGATACGCAGTATTTT
CDR3aa: CASSQSSGPTDTQYF

j_gene: TRBJ2-7
v_gene: TRBV10-2
d_gene: TRBD2
abundance: once
CDR3nt: TGCGCCAGCAGCCGACTAGCGGGAGCGTCCGAGCAGTACTTC
CDR3aa: CASSRLAGASEQYF

j_gene: TRBJ1-3
v_gene: TRBV9
d_gene: TRBD1
abundance: -
CDR3nt: TGTGCCAGCAGCGTCGGACAGGGGGCGTTAGGAAACACCATATATTTT
CDR3aa: CASSVGQGALGNTIYF

j_gene: TRBJ1-2
v_gene: TRBV7-3
d_gene: -
abundance: -
CDR3nt: TGTGCCAGCAGCTCGAGGACAGACCAAAACTATGGCTACACCTTC
CDR3aa: CASSSRTDQNYGYTF

j_gene: TRBJ2-3
v_gene: TRBV20-1
d_gene: -
abundance: -
CDR3nt: TGCCTTGCTACAGGAGATACGCAGTATTTT
CDR3aa: CLATGDTQYF

j_gene: TRBJ1-1
v_gene: TRBV5-1
d_gene: -
abundance: few
CDR3nt: TGCGCCAGCAGCTTAAACGGGGAAAGGACTGAAGCTTTCTTT
CDR3aa: CASSLNGERTEAFF

j_gene: TRBJ1-5
v_gene: TRBV7-9
d_gene: -
abundance: -
CDR3nt: TGTGCCAGCAGCTTAGGCGGCCACAATCAGCCCCAGCATTTT
CDR3aa: CASSLGGHNQPQHF

j_gene: TRBJ2-7
v_gene: TRBV19
d_gene: -
abundance: -
CDR3nt: TGTGCCAGTTCGGGACACCGCTACGAGCAGTACTTC
CDR3aa: CASSGHRYEQYF

j_gene: TRBJ2-1
v_gene: TRBV7-3
d_gene: TRBD2
abundance: -
CDR3nt: TGTGCCAGCAGCTTAAGCGTCTTAGCGGGAGGGCCGTCCGATGAGCAGTTCTTC
CDR3aa: CASSLSVLAGGPSDEQFF

j_gene: TRBJ1-4
v_gene: TRBV7-9
d_gene: -
abundance: -
CDR3nt: TGTGCCAGCAGCTTCCAGGGCGGGGGAGAAAAACTGTTTTTT
CDR3aa: CASSFQGGGEKLFF

j_gene: TRBJ2-1
v_gene: TRBV7-7
d_gene: -
abundance: -
CDR3nt: TGTGCCAGCAGCAAACAGGAGACGAACTACAATGAGCAGTTCTTC
CDR3aa: CASSKQETNYNEQFF

j_gene: TRBJ2-3
v_gene: TRBV5-6
d_gene: TRBD2
abundance: -
CDR3nt: TGTGCCAGCAGCCCCCTAGCGGGAGAGGCAGATACGCAGTATTTT
CDR3aa: CASSPLAGEADTQYF

j_gene: TRBJ1-2
v_gene: TRBV7-9
d_gene: -
abundance: -
CDR3nt: TGTGCCAGCAGCTACACTGCAGGGGAAACGGGCTACACCTTC
CDR3aa: CASSYTAGETGYTF

j_gene: TRBJ1-3
v_gene: TRBV2
d_gene: -
abundance: -
CDR3nt: TGTGCCAGCACCCCTCCGGGAAACACCATATATTTT
CDR3aa: CASTPPGNTIYF

j_gene: TRBJ2-2
v_gene: TRBV7-9
d_gene: TRBD1
abundance: -
CDR3nt: TGTGCCAGCAGTCTAACAGGGGTTGGCGGGGAGCTGTTTTTT
CDR3aa: CASSLTGVGGELFF

j_gene: TRBJ1-3
v_gene: TRBV19
d_gene: TRBD1
abundance: -
CDR3nt: TGTGCCAGTAGTAGGAGACAGGGATTTGGAAACACCATATATTTT
CDR3aa: CASSRRQGFGNTIYF

j_gene: TRBJ2-1
v_gene: TRBV5-1
d_gene: TRBD2
abundance: -
CDR3nt: TGCGCCAGCAGATTGACTAGCGGGGGATCGAATGAGCAGTTCTTC
CDR3aa: CASRLTSGGSNEQFF

j_gene: TRBJ2-3
v_gene: TRBV5-6
d_gene: -
abundance: -
CDR3nt: TGTGCCAGCAGCCTAGCGTTAGATACGCAGTATTTT
CDR3aa: CASSLALDTQYF

j_gene: TRBJ1-4
v_gene: TRBV30
d_gene: -
abundance: -
CDR3nt: TGTGCCTGGAGTCTCCCAGGGATTGAAAAACTGTTTTTT
CDR3aa: CAWSLPGIEKLFF

j_gene: TRBJ1-1
v_gene: TRBV6-5
d_gene: -
abundance: -
CDR3nt: TGTGCCAGCAGTTACCTTCCTATGAACACTGAAGCTTTCTTT
CDR3aa: CASSYLPMNTEAFF

j_gene: TRBJ1-1
v_gene: TRBV18
d_gene: -
abundance: once
CDR3nt: TGTGCCAGCTCGCCGCGGGGGGCAGGCACTGAAGCTTTCTTT
CDR3aa: CASSPRGAGTEAFF

j_gene: TRBJ1-1
v_gene: TRBV27
d_gene: -
abundance: -
CDR3nt: TGTGCCAGCAGGACGGGGGGGACGGACACTGAAGCTTTCTTT
CDR3aa: CASRTGGTDTEAFF

j_gene: TRBJ1-5
v_gene: TRBV10-3
d_gene: TRBD1
abundance: -
CDR3nt: TGTGCCATCAGCGGGGACAGCGATCAGCCCCAGCATTTT
CDR3aa: CAISGDSDQPQHF

j_gene: TRBJ1-6
v_gene: TRBV2
d_gene: -
abundance: -
CDR3nt: TGTGCCAGCAGTGCGGGGGTCGCCATTTCACCCCTCCACTTT
CDR3aa: CASSAGVAISPLHF

j_gene: TRBJ2-7
v_gene: TRBV6-1
d_gene: -
abundance: -
CDR3nt: TGTGCCAGCAGGGCAACGACAGGTAGCTCCTACGAGCAGTACTTC
CDR3aa: CASRATTGSSYEQYF

j_gene: TRBJ2-7
v_gene: TRBV28
d_gene: -
abundance: -
CDR3nt: TGTGCCAGCAGTCGTCCCCTAGGCAGCTACTACGAGCAGTACTTC
CDR3aa: CASSRPLGSYYEQYF

j_gene: TRBJ2-7
v_gene: TRBV14
d_gene: -
abundance: -
CDR3nt: TGTGCCAGCAGCCGACAGCTATTCTACGAGCAGTACTTC
CDR3aa: CASSRQLFYEQYF

j_gene: TRBJ2-1
v_gene: TRBV5-1
d_gene: -
abundance: -
CDR3nt: TGCGCCAGCAGCTTGGGGGGAGGAAGCCGGGTTGATGAGCAGTTCTTC
CDR3aa: CASSLGGGSRVDEQFF

j_gene: TRBJ2-7
v_gene: TRBV19
d_gene: -
abundance: -
CDR3nt: TGTGCCAGTAAAGAGGACAGCAGGAGCTCCTACGAGCAGTACTTC
CDR3aa: CASKEDSRSSYEQYF

j_gene: TRBJ2-1
v_gene: TRBV11-3
d_gene: TRBD2
abundance: few
CDR3nt: TGTGCCAGCAGCCAGGGGACTAGCGGATACAATGAGCAGTTCTTC
CDR3aa: CASSQGTSGYNEQFF

j_gene: TRBJ2-3
v_gene: TRBV5-6
d_gene: -
abundance: -
CDR3nt: TGTGCCAGCAGCTCGCCCGGTAGCACAGATACGCAGTATTTT
CDR3aa: CASSSPGSTDTQYF

j_gene: TRBJ2-1
v_gene: TRBV9
d_gene: -
abundance: -
CDR3nt: TGTGCCAGCAGCGTAGGATGGACTGACAATGAGCAGTTCTTC
CDR3aa: CASSVGWTDNEQFF

j_gene: TRBJ1-2
v_gene: TRBV6-4
d_gene: -
abundance: -
CDR3nt: TGTGCCAGCAGCGAAAGCCCGGACAGACCCTATGGCTACACCTTC
CDR3aa: CASSESPDRPYGYTF

j_gene: TRBJ2-1
v_gene: TRBV28
d_gene: -
abundance: -
CDR3nt: TGTGCCAGCAGTCACGAGAGCCATGAGCAGTTCTTC
CDR3aa: CASSHESHEQFF

j_gene: TRBJ1-2
v_gene: TRBV9
d_gene: -
abundance: once
CDR3nt: TGTGCCAGCAGCTCCCGTCCTGGAGACTTTTATGGCTACACCTTC
CDR3aa: CASSSRPGDFYGYTF

j_gene: TRBJ2-2
v_gene: TRBV5-5
d_gene: TRBD2
abundance: few
CDR3nt: TGTGCCAGCAGTCGGAGCGGGGGGGCAGGGACCGGGGAGCTGTTTTTT
CDR3aa: CASSRSGGAGTGELFF

j_gene: TRBJ1-1
v_gene: TRBV7-2
d_gene: -
abundance: -
CDR3nt: TGTGCCAGCAGCTTAGGTGGAGGGATGAACACTGAAGCTTTCTTT
CDR3aa: CASSLGGGMNTEAFF

j_gene: TRBJ1-2
v_gene: TRBV5-5
d_gene: TRBD1
abundance: -
CDR3nt: TGTGCCAGCAGCTCAGACCAACAGGGGGGCTATGGCTACACCTTC
CDR3aa: CASSSDQQGGYGYTF

j_gene: TRBJ1-2
v_gene: TRBV4-2
d_gene: TRBD1
abundance: -
CDR3nt: TGTGCCAGCAGCCAAGAGGACAGGATAGGCGGCTACACCTTC
CDR3aa: CASSQEDRIGGYTF

j_gene: TRBJ1-2
v_gene: TRBV30
d_gene: -
abundance: -
CDR3nt: TGTGCCTGGAGTCCCGGGGGAGACTATGGCTACACCTTC
CDR3aa: CAWSPGGDYGYTF

j_gene: TRBJ1-2
v_gene: TRBV7-9
d_gene: -
abundance: -
CDR3nt: TGTGCCAGCAGCACGGGACTTACTACTTTAGCTAACTATGGCTACACCTTC
CDR3aa: CASSTGLTTLANYGYTF